This TCR beta chain derives from a study of graft-versus-host responses after intestinal transplantation. Study details: Recipients had multivisceral, liver-intestinal, or isolated intestinal transplants. Whole-study results and caveats: After transplant, early declines in HvG clones were associated with peak levels of circulating GvH clones.

Clones were read by immunoSEQ multiplex PCR, and TCRdb kept only the in-frame ones, dropping some. The table has fewer than 85,000 clones, 84% seen once. In germline, CDR1 is MNHEY, CDR2 SVGAGI. With 8 bases clipped from V and 2 bases from J, the junction kept 8 bases outside the gene matches. This CDR3 region has 15 residues. The sample holds one count of this clone. Its antigen is currently unknown. J is TRBJ2-5 and V is TRBV6-5; TRBD2 matches at 10 bases. The source of this sequence is a human donor who was the organ donor for an intestinal transplant. The input for sequencing was unstimulated CD4+ T cells sorted from spleen or lymph node cells, taken before transplant. CDR3 residues: CASQWLAGDQETQYF. The CDR3, as DNA: TGTGCCAGCCAGTGGCTAGCGGGGGATCAAGAGACCCAGTACTTC.